The 3 T cell receptor beta chains in this list originate from one sample, sequenced in a study of OX40 agonist ivuxolimab in advanced cancers. Repertoires were generated with immunoSEQ multiplex PCR, while TCRdb's copy carries only in-frame clones and drops some. The table shows 51,000 or so clones, with 79% occurring only once. The sample was CD4+ or CD8+ T cells sorted from blood, taken in a trial of the OX40 agonist ivuxolimab. These receptors originate from an adult with an advanced solid tumor such as melanoma, head and neck, liver or kidney cancer.

In this sample, this clone turned up a few times. The gene calls are TRBV11-1 and TRBJ2-7, with D unresolved. Trimming left V 2 bases short and J 7 bases short, with 6 bases between. The CDR3 sequence is 11 residues long. Looked up from germline, CDR1 is SGHAT and CDR2 is FQDESV (reference sequence). The CDR3 reads CASSLSGEQYF. CDR3 DNA: TGTGCCAGCAGCTTATCCGGAGAGCAGTACTTC.

V usage is TRBV28 and J usage is TRBJ1-5, with 7 bases lining up with TRBD1. Germline CDR1 and CDR2: MDHEN and SYDVKM. Trimming cost V 6 bases and J 1 base; bases outside gene matches: 6. The CDR3 is made up of 15 amino acids. The CDR3 region has the DNA TGTGCCAGCAGCTTGACAGGGCCGAGCAATCAGCCCCAGCATTTT. Amino acids: CASSLTGPSNQPQHF.

The J gene is TRBJ1-5, the V gene TRBV7-8, with D possibly being TRBD1 (6 bases). Germline V lookup: CDR1 SGHVS, CDR2 FQNEAQ. V lost 1 base and J 6 bases, leaving 13 bases between the germline ends. The CDR3 totals 15 residues. The CDR3 is CASSLGPQGSQPQHF. CDR3 sequence (DNA): TGTGCCAGCAGCTTAGGTCCCCAGGGGAGTCAGCCCCAGCATTTT.